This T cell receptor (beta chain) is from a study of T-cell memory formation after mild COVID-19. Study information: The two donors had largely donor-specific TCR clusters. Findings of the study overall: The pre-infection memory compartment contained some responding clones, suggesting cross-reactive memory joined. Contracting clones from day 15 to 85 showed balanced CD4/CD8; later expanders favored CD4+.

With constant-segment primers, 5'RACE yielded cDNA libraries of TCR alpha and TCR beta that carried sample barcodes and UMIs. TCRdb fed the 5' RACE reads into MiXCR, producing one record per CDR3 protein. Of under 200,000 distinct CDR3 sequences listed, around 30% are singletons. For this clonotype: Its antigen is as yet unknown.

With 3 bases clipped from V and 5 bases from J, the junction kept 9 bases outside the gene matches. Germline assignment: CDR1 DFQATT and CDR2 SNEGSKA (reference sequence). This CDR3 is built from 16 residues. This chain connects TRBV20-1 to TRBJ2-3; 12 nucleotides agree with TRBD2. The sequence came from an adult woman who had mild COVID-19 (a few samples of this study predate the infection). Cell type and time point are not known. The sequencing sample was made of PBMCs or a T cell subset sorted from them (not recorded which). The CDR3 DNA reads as TGCAGTGCTAGGGCAGAGACTAGCGGGAGTATAGATACGCAGTATTTT. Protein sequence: CSARAETSGSIDTQYF.